This TCR beta chain was obtained from a study of identical twins (TCRdb year 2016). At the level of the whole study: TCR alpha and beta repertoires from monozygotic twins, unrelated adults of various ages and cord blood were deep-sequenced to test whether fetal clonotypes persist. To rule out contamination, the twin experiments were replicated at different times with different library preparation protocols.

The CDR3, cysteine through phenylalanine, is 12 amino acids long. Just CDR3 DNA is preserved here, 36 bases in frame from base 1. The germline V gene gives CDR1 as SGHRS and CDR2 as YFSETQ. V is pared back by 3 bases and J by 7 bases, with 10 bases lying between the germline termini. In its sample, this clonotype was seen a few times. There is no known antigen for this receptor. No qualities accompany the bases; no much larger clone lies one base away. Libraries were constructed by 5' RACE. Reads for this sample came from an Illumina HiSeq 2000. Template switching added a universal primer binding site, and the final cDNA carried a unique molecular identifier that allowed TCR cDNA molecules to be counted accurately. Specific primers in the conserved constant-segment region were used to synthesize first-strand cDNA for TCR alpha and beta chains. To control for contamination, every cDNA library carried two barcodes: a SMART-Mk sample barcode plus Illumina barcodes. TruSeq adapter sequences along with Illumina sample barcodes were introduced in two successive PCR steps. Sequencing of the TCR alpha and beta cDNA libraries was done on the Illumina HiSeq platform using custom primers. On the study's bioinformatics: Raw reads were processed with MiGEC to extract unique molecular identifiers, and MiXCR was used to determine CDR3 positions. For each individual, recombination models were inferred using an EM algorithm with the repgenHMM and IGoR tools. Shared clonotype analysis was performed with the tcR package in R, normalizing sharing by the product of cloneset sizes. To study raw recombination free of thymic and clonal selection effects, out-of-frame nonproductive sequences were analyzed. TCRdb took the public reads, trimmed them with fastp at Q25, ran MiXCR for clone calling and kept in-frame beta chains. Each entry merges the rows of one CDR3 protein and shows their most common DNA and genes. The V and J calls and clone size come from TCRdb's table, not from the authors' own analysis. Across this sample there are about 240,000 distinct CDR3 sequences, with under 12% seen only once. The ten largest clonotypes hold over 8% of the sample.

Study-wide findings and limitations: In beta out-of-frame sequences, excess twin sharing was weaker, because having fewer shared sequences lowered the signal-to-noise ratio. Compared with coincidental sharing between unrelated individuals, out-of-frame TCR alpha sequences shared between twins had an excess of sequences with low generation probability. Fewer insertions were carried by abundant cord blood beta clonotypes; a weaker similar trend was observed in young adult naive repertoires, while no such trend was observed in memory repertoires. Zero-insertion analyses could be partly confounded by invariant T cells such as MAIT and iNKT, although diverse VJ usage argued against such confounding for most clonotypes. In monozygotic twins, recombination models systematically underestimated out-of-frame TCR alpha sharing, but the models matched the sharing seen between unrelated individuals. Because the same donors could not be followed over many years, conclusions were based on cross-sectional statistical analysis.

Every donor was a healthy Caucasian. Using Miltenyi CD45RO+ enrichment and human naive T-cell isolation kits, memory (CD45RO+) and naive T cells were isolated from PBMC. The sequence derives from a middle-aged man in good health. The source material was memory T cells sorted from blood. This specimen's cell subset or site label, interpreted: CD45RO+ enriched T cells. This sequence uses TRBV5-1 and TRBJ1-1, with no confidently assigned D gene. DNA sequence: TGCGCCAGCAGCTCTGGACCGCATGAAGCTTTCTTT. This yields the protein CASSSGPHEAFF.